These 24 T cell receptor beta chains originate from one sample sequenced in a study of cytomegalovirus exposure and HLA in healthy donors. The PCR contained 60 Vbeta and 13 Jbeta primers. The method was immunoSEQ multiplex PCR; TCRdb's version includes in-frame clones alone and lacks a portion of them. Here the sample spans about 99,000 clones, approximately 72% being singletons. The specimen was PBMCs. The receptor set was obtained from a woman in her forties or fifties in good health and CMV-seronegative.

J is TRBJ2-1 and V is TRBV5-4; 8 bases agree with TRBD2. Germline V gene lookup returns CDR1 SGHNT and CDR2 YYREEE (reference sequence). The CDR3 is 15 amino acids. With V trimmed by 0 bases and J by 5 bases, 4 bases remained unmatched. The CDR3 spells CASSLVAGGHNEQFF. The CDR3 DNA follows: TGTGCCAGCAGCTTGGTTGCGGGGGGACACAATGAGCAGTTCTTC.

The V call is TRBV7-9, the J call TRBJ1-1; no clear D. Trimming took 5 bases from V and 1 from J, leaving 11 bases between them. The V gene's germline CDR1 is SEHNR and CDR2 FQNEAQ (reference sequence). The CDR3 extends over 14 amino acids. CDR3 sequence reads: CASSHRVTNTEAFF. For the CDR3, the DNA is TGTGCCAGCAGCCACCGGGTTACGAACACTGAAGCTTTCTTT.

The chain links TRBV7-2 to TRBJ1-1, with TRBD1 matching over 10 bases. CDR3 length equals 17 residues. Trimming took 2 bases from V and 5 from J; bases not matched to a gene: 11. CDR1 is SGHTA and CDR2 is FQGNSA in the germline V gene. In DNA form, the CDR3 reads TGTGCCAGCAGCTTATCAAGACAGGGGGCGTTCCGTACTGAAGCTTTCTTT. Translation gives CASSLSRQGAFRTEAFF.

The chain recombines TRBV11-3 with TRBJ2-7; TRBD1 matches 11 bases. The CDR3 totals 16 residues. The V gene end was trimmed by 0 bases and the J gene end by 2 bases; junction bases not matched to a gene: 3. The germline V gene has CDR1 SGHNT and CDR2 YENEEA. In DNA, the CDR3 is TGTGCCAGCAGCTTAGAAGGGACAGGGGGGGCCTACGAGCAGTACTTC. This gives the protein CASSLEGTGGAYEQYF.

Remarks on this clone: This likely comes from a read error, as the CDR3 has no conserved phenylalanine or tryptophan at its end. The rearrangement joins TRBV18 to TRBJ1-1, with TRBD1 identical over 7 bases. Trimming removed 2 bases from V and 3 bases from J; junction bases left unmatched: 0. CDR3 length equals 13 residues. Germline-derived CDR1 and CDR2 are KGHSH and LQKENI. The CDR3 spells CASSPDRDTEAFL. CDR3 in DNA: TGTGCCAGCTCACCAGACAGGGACACTGAAGCTTTCCTT.

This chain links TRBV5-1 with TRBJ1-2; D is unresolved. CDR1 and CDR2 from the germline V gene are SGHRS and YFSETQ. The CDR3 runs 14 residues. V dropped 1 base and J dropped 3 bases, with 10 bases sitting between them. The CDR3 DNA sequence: TGCGCCAGCAGCTTGAGTGGGCGGGACTATGGCTACACCTTC. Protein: CASSLSGRDYGYTF.

The CDR3: CASSPFRWQGSSGANVLTF. In DNA form, the CDR3 reads TGTGCCAGCAGTCCCTTTAGGTGGCAGGGGAGCTCTGGGGCCAACGTCCTGACTTTC. V usage is TRBV27 and J usage is TRBJ2-6; tentatively, D is TRBD1 (6 bases). CDR3 length: 19 residues. The V end was cut by 5 bases, the J end by 0 bases, with 20 bases between. In germline, CDR1 is MNHEY, CDR2 SMNVEV (reference sequence).

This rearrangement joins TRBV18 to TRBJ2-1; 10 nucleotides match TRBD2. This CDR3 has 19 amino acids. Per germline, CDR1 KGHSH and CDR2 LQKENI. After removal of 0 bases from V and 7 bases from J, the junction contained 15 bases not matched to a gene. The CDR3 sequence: CASSPPGMLAGDMGNEQFF. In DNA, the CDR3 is TGTGCCAGCTCACCACCCGGTATGCTAGCGGGAGATATGGGAAATGAGCAGTTCTTC.

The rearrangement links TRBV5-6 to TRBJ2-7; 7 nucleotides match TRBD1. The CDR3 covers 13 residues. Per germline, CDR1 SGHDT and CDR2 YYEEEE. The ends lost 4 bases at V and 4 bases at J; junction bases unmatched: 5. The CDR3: CASSRNRGYEQYF. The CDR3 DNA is TGTGCCAGCAGCCGTAACAGGGGATACGAGCAGTACTTC.

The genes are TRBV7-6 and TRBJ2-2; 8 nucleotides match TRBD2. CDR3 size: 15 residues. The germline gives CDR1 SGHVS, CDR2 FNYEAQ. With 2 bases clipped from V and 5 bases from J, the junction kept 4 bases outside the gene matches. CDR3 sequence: CASSLSGGETGELFF. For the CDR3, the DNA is TGTGCCAGCAGCTTATCCGGGGGGGAAACCGGGGAGCTGTTTTTT. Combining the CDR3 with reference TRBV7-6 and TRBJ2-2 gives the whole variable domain GAGVSQSPRYKVTKRGQDVALRCDPISGHVSLYWYRQALGQGPEFLTYFNYEAQQDKSGLPNDRFSAERPEGSISTLTIQRTEQRDSAMYRCASSLSGGETGELFFGEGSRLTVL.

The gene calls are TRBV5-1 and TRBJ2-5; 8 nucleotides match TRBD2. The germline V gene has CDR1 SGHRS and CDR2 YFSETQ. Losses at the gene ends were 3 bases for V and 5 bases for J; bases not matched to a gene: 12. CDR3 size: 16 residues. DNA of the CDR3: TGCGCCAGCAGCTCAACCAATAGCGGGGTAGGGGAGACCCAGTACTTC. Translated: CASSSTNSGVGETQYF.

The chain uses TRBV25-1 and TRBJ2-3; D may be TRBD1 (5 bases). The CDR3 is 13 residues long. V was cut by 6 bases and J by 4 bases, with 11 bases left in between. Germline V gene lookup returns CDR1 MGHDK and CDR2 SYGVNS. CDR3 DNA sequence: TGTGCCAGCAGCCAGGGATCCCCAGATACGCAGTATTTT. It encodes CASSQGSPDTQYF.

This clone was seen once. The CDR3 here is CASRTQGPEAFF. CDR3 sequence (DNA): TGTGCCAGTAGGACACAGGGCCCTGAAGCTTTCTTT. The chain uses TRBV19 and TRBJ1-1; possibly TRBD1 for D (6 bases). The CDR3 covers 12 residues. Trimming pared 6 bases from V and 6 bases from J, leaving 11 bases between. The germline CDR1 and CDR2 sequences are LNHDA and SQIVND (reference sequence).

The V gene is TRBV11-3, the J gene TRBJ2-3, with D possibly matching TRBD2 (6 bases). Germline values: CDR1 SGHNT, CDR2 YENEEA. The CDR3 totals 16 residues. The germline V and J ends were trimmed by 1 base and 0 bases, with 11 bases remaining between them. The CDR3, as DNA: TGTGCCAGCAGCTTAGCGGGGACTTCTAGCACAGATACGCAGTATTTT. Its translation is CASSLAGTSSTDTQYF.

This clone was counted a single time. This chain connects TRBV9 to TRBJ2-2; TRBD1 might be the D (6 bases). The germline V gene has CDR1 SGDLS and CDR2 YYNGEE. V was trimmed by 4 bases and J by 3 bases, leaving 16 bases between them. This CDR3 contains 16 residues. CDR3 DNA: TGTGCCAGCAGCCCGAGAGGGAACAGGGACACCGGGGAGCTGTTTTTT. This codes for CASSPRGNRDTGELFF.

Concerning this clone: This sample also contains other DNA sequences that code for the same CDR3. Here the CDR3 DNA reads TGCGCCAGCAGCTTGGCCAGGGGAAGAGATACGCAGTATTTT. Its translation is CASSLARGRDTQYF. This chain joins TRBV5-1 and TRBJ2-3; tentatively, D is TRBD1 (6 bases). Germline V CDR1 and CDR2: SGHRS, YFSETQ. V gave up 0 bases and J gave up 5 bases, with 10 bases separating them. This CDR3 comprises 14 residues.

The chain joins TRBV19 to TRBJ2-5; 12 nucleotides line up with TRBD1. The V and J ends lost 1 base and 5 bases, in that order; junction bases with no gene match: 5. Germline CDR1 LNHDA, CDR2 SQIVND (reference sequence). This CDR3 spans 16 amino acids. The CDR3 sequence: CASSIGDRGRGETQYF. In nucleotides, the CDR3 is TGTGCCAGTAGTATAGGGGACAGGGGGCGCGGGGAGACCCAGTACTTC.

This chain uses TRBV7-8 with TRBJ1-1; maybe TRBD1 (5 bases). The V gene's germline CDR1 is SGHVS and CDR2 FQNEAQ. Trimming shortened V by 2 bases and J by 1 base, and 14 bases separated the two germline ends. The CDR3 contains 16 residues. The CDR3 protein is CASSLRAGRRNTEAFF. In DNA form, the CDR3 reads TGTGCCAGCAGCTTAAGGGCGGGACGGAGGAACACTGAAGCTTTCTTT. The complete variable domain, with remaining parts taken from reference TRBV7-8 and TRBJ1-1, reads GAGVSQSPRYKVAKRGQDVALRCDPISGHVSLFWYQQALGQGPEFLTYFQNEAQLDKSGLPSDRFFAERPEGSVSTLKIQRTQQEDSAVYLCASSLRAGRRNTEAFFGQGTRLTVV.

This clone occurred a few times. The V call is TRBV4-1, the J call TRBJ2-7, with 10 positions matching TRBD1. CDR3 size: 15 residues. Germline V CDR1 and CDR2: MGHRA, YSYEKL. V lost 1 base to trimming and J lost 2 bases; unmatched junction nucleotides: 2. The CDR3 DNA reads TGCGCCAGCAGCCAAGGGACAGGGGGTACCTACGAGCAGTACTTC. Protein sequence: CASSQGTGGTYEQYF.

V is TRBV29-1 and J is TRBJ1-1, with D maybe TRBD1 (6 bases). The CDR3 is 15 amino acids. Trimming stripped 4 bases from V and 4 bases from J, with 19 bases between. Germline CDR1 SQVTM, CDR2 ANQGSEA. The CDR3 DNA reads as TGCAGCGTTGTTTCGGGGGGCAACACCTTCACTGAAGCTTTCTTT. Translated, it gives CSVVSGGNTFTEAFF.

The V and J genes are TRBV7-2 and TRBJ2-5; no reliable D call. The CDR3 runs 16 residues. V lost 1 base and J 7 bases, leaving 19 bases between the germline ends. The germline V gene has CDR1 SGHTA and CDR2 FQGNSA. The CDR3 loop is CASSLEGDLVRGTQYF. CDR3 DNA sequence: TGTGCCAGCAGCTTAGAAGGAGATTTGGTGCGTGGGACCCAGTACTTC.

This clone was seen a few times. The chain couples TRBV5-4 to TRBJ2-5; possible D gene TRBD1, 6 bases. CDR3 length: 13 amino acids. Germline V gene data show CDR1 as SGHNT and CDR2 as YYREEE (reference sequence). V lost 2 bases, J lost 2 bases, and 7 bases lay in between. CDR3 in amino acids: CASSLQGQETQYF. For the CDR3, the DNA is TGTGCCAGCAGCTTACAGGGTCAAGAGACCCAGTACTTC.

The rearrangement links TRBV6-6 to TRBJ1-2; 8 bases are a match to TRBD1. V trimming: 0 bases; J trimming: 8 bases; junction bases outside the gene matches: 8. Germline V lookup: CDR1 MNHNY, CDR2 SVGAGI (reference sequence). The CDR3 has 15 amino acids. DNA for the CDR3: TGTGCCAGCAGTTACTCAGACCAGGGGGCAATGGGCTACACCTTC. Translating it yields CASSYSDQGAMGYTF.

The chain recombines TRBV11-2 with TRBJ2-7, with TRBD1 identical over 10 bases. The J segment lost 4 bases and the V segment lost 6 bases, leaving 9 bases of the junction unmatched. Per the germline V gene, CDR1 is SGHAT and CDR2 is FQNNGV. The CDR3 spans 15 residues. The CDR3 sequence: CASSTTDRGPYEQYF. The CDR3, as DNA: TGTGCCAGCAGTACGACAGACAGGGGGCCTTACGAGCAGTACTTC.